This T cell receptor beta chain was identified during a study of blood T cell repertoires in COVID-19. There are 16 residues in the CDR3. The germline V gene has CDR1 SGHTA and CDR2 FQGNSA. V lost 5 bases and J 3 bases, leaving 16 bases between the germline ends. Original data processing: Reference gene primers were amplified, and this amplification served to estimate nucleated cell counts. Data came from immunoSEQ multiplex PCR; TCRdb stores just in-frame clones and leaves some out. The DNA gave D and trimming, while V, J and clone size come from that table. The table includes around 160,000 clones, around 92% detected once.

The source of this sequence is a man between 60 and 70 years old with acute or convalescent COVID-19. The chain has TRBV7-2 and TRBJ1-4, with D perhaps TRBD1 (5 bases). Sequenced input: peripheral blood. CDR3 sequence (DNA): TGTGCCAGCAGCCTACGACAGCCTGGGGCTAATGAAAAACTGTTTTTT. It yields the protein CASSLRQPGANEKLFF.